This TCR beta chain was captured by sequencing in a study of blood T cell repertoires in COVID-19. Turning to the study itself: Acute and convalescent COVID-19 samples came from the United States, Italy and Spain.

This CDR3 contains 15 residues. Unmatched junction bases numbered 3, after V lost 0 bases and J lost 2 bases. The germline V gene encodes CDR1 MNHNY and CDR2 SVGAGI (reference sequence). Libraries were prepared by immunoSEQ multiplex PCR; TCRdb keeps only in-frame clonotypes and omits some of them. The sample yields roughly 150,000 clones, roughly four fifths seen once. Sequenced material: peripheral blood. This receptor was obtained from a human donor in a cohort sampled during active COVID-19. The V and J genes are TRBV6-6 and TRBJ2-7, with TRBD1 identical over 8 bases. The DNA of the CDR3 is TGTGCCAGCAGTTACTCGCCAGGGGGCACCTACGAGCAGTACTTC. Residues: CASSYSPGGTYEQYF.